Detailed here is one T cell receptor (beta chain). No cognate antigen has been identified for it. No per-base quality is available; no much larger clone lies one base away. The CDR3 regions of human TCRbeta chains were analyzed by immunosequencing. The authors processed their data as follows. Repertoire TCRs were matched against a reference library of SARS-CoV-2-specific TCRs generated with the MIRA antigen-specificity platform. Breadth meant the fraction of unique TCRs that were SARS-CoV-2-associated, whereas depth meant the fraction of total T cells that were SARS-CoV-2-associated. Using the MIRA data, each spike-specific TCR was assigned both to the spike region to which the TCR was reactive and to a CD4 or CD8 class. Log10-transformed breadth and depth values were compared by one-way ANOVA with Sidak's multiple comparisons tests. Sourced from immuneACCESS, this table was stored by TCRdb with only in-frame sequences that have V and J called. A share of the clones is absent; for the studies checked, an unresolved V gene accounts for under half, and the remainder has no known explanation. V and J calls and clone size are as listed in that table; D and trimming were resolved from the DNA. The sample records about 150,000 clones, 75% to 95% of which are singletons. The ten largest clones take up 2.8% of the sample.

This record comes from a study of T cell responses to AZD1222 COVID-19 vaccine (dated by TCRdb to about 2021). About the full investigation: A total of just over 230 trial participants underwent TCR sequencing, of whom more than 200 had received two doses of AZD1222 and roughly 26 had received two doses of the MenACWY control vaccine. Enrollment into the trials was organized by age into subgroups of 18-55, 56-69 and 70-plus years, and those subgroups contained approximately 150, 30 and 60 TCR-sequenced participants, respectively. General conclusions and limits of the study: Participants were mostly white British, with more females than males. The authors suggested clonal diversity may have been underestimated. Spike-specific TCR breadth and depth rose significantly after two AZD1222 doses compared with day 0 and with MenACWY recipients. Because no day 14 peak-response samples were available, the repertoires could be characterized only after the peak T cell response. The 56-69-year group was small, and its depth increase did not reach significance, likely because of low power. Conclusions about previously exposed vaccinees are limited, since just a handful of AZD1222 recipients were seropositive for SARS-CoV-2 at baseline. Vaccine-associated CD4 TCRs spanned the whole spike protein, with dominant responses in regions 160-218 and 743-854. Epitopes outside the regions mutated in the B.1.351 and B.1.1.7 variants were reportedly recognized by nearly half of the unique spike-specific TCRs.

For CDR1 and CDR2, the germline V gene lists SNHLY and FYNNEI. Inclusive of the bounding cysteine and phenylalanine, the CDR3 is 12 residues long. Solely the CDR3 DNA is kept, with 36 bases framed from the first base. Cut back by 7 bases and 4 bases, the V and J ends lie 10 bases apart. Interpreted using the paper, the time point label stands for: baseline before first vaccination. The sample's treatment or condition label, in plain terms: meningococcal conjugate vaccine given as trial control. The vaccinee samples were drawn from two UK trials, COV001 and COV002, one of which was a single-blind randomized controlled phase 2/3 trial testing AZD1222 (ChAdOx1 nCoV-19) in healthy adults. For TCRbeta chain sequencing, PBMC samples from trial participants were taken at day 0 and at day 28 after the second dose.

The TCR comes from an adult in good health. This specimen consisted of peripheral blood, obtained on day 0 of MenACWY control vaccination. The sequence links TRBV2 to TRBJ1-2, with no reliable assignment of the D segment. The CDR3 corresponds to CASNRGGYGYTF. The DNA is as follows: TGTGCCAGCAATAGAGGCGGCTATGGCTACACCTTC.